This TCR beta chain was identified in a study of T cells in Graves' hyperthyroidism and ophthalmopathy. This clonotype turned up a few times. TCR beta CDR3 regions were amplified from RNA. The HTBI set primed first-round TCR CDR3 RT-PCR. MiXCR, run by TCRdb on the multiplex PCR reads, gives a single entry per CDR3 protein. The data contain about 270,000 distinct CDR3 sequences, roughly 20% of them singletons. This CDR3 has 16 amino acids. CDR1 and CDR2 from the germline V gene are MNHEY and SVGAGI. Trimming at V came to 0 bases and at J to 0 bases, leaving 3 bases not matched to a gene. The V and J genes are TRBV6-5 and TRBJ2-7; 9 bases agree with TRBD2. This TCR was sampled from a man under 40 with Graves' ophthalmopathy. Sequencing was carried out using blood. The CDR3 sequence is CASSYSGTSYSYEQYF. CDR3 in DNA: TGTGCCAGCAGTTACTCGGGGACTAGCTACTCCTACGAGCAGTACTTC.